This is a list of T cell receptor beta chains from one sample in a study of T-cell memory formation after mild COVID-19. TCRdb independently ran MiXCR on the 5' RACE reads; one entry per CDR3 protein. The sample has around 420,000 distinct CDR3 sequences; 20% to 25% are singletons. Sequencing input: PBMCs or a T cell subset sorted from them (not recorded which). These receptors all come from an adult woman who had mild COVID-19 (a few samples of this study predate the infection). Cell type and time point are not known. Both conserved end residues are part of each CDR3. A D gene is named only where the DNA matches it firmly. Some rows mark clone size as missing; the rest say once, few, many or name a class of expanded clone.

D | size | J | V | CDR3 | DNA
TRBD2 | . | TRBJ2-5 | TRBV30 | CAWSEKLAGGQETQYF | TGTGCCTGGAGTGAAAAACTAGCGGGAGGACAAGAGACCCAGTACTTC
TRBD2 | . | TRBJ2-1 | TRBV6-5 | CASSYRGLAGSWPYNEQFF | TGTGCCAGCAGTTACAGGGGGCTAGCGGGATCTTGGCCCTACAATGAGCAGTTCTTC
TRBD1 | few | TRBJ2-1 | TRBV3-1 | CASSSTKQGSSSYNEQFF | TGTGCCAGCAGCAGCACAAAACAGGGGTCTAGCTCCTACAATGAGCAGTTCTTC
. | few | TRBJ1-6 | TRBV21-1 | CAGSPRSSYNSPLHF | TGTGCCGGCTCACCCAGGAGCTCCTATAATTCACCCCTCCACTTT
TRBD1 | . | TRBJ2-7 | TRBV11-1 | CASSSGTVLYEQYF | TGTGCCAGCAGCTCCGGGACAGTCCTCTACGAGCAGTACTTC
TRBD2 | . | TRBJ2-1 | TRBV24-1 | CATSVTSDYNEQFF | TGTGCCACCAGTGTTACTAGCGACTACAATGAGCAGTTCTTC
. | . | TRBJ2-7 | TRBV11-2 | CASSLEWDGFEQYF | TGTGCCAGCAGCTTAGAGTGGGACGGATTCGAGCAGTACTTC
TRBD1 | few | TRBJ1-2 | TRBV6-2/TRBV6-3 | CASSYSTGLGVGGYTF | TGTGCCAGCAGTTACTCGACAGGGTTGGGAGTTGGTGGCTACACCTTC
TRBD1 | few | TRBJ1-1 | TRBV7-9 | CASSPINRGLDTEAFF | TGTGCCAGCAGCCCAATCAACAGGGGGCTGGACACTGAAGCTTTCTTT
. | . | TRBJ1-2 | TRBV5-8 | CASSWAPDFYTF | TGTGCCAGCTCCTGGGCGCCAGATTTCTACACCTTC
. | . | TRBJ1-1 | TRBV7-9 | CASSSTRGAEAFF | TGTGCCAGCAGCTCTACCAGGGGCGCTGAAGCTTTCTTT
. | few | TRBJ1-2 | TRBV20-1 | CSAIRDTAYGYTF | TGCAGTGCTATACGGGACACAGCTTATGGCTACACCTTC
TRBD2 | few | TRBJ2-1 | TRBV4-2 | CASSQSGSLWNEQFF | TGTGCCAGCAGCCAGAGCGGGAGTCTTTGGAATGAGCAGTTCTTC
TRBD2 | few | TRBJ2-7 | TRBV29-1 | CSAGGLAGNEQYF | TGCAGCGCTGGGGGCCTAGCGGGTAACGAGCAGTACTTC
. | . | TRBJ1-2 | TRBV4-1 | CASSQGNRVLDGYTF | TGCGCCAGCAGCCAAGGCAACAGGGTGTTGGATGGCTACACCTTC
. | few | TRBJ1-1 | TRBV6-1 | CASTEGEFSSTEAFF | TGTGCCAGCACCGAAGGGGAATTCTCGTCAACTGAAGCTTTCTTT
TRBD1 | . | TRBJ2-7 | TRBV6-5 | CASSSRWTGRDYEQYF | TGTGCCAGCAGTTCCCGGTGGACAGGTCGGGACTACGAGCAGTACTTC
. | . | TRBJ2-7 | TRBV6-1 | CASSEVGTEQYF | TGTGCCAGCAGTGAAGTAGGGACCGAGCAGTACTTC
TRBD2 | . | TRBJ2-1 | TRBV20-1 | CSAGGLAGGVEQFF | TGCAGTGCGGGAGGACTAGCGGGGGGCGTAGAGCAGTTCTTC
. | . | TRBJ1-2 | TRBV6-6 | CASSYPGDRGNYGYTF | TGTGCCAGCAGTTACCCGGGGGACCGAGGTAACTATGGCTACACCTTC
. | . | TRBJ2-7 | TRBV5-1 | CASSLGPTLEASYEQYF | TGCGCCAGCAGCTTAGGGCCCACCTTAGAGGCGTCCTACGAGCAGTACTTC
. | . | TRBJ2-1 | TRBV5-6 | CASSLPGFNEQFF | TGTGCCAGCAGCTTGCCTGGTTTTAATGAGCAGTTCTTC
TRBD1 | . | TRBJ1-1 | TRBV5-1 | CASRMQGAAEAFF | TGCGCCAGCCGCATGCAGGGGGCTGCTGAAGCTTTCTTT
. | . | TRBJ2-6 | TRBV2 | CASSAGLIVLTF | TGTGCCAGCAGTGCAGGGCTAATTGTCCTGACTTTC
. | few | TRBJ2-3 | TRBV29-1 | CSVGVSLLAADTQYF | TGCAGCGTTGGAGTAAGTCTCCTCGCAGCAGATACGCAGTATTTT
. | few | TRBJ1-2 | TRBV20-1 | CSPGYGAGYGYTF | TGCAGTCCAGGATACGGGGCCGGTTATGGCTACACCTTC
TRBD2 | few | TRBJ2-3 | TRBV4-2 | CASSQGIAGGRPDTQYF | TGTGCCAGCAGCCAAGGGATCGCGGGGGGCCGACCGGATACGCAGTATTTT
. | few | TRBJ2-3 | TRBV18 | CASSPPTTYYTDTQYF | TGTGCCAGCTCACCACCGACGACTTATTACACAGATACGCAGTATTTT
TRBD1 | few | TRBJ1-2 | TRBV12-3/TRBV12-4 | CASSLVRGDRDYGYTF | TGTGCCAGCAGTTTAGTGCGGGGGGACAGGGACTATGGCTACACCTTC
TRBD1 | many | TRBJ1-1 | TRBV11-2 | CASSPRQGGTEAFF | TGTGCCAGCAGCCCTAGACAGGGTGGGACTGAAGCTTTCTTT
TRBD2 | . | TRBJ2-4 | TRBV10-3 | CAISESLAGAAKNIQYF | TGTGCCATCAGTGAGTCGTTAGCGGGAGCGGCCAAAAACATTCAGTACTTC
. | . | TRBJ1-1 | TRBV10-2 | CASKSAERVTEAFF | TGCGCCAGCAAGTCGGCAGAGCGGGTCACTGAAGCTTTCTTT
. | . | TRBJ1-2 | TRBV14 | CASSRRDDVGAF | TGTGCCAGCAGCCGCCGGGACGACGTAGGCGCCTTC
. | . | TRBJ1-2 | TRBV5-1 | CASSWDLSANYGYTF | TGCGCCAGCAGCTGGGACCTTTCAGCAAACTATGGCTACACCTTC
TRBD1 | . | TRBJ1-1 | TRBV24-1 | CATSDPTTGAAEAFF | TGTGCCACCAGTGATCCGACCACAGGGGCGGCTGAAGCTTTCTTT
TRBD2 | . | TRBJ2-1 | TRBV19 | CASSPTSGRYNEQFF | TGTGCCAGTAGTCCGACTAGCGGCCGTTACAATGAGCAGTTCTTC
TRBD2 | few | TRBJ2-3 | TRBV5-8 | CASSFSGGDTQYF | TGTGCCAGCAGCTTTAGCGGGGGAGATACGCAGTATTTT
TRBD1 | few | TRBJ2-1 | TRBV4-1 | CASSQDRGTGVDEQFF | TGCGCCAGCAGCCAAGATAGGGGGACAGGAGTTGATGAGCAGTTCTTC
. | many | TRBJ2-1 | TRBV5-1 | CASSSRSISYNEQFF | TGCGCCAGCAGCTCGAGGAGTATCTCCTACAATGAGCAGTTCTTC
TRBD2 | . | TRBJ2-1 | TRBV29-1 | CSGLLAGWYNEQFF | TGCAGCGGACTGTTAGCGGGATGGTACAATGAGCAGTTCTTC
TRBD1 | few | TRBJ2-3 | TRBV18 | CASSPDRVWGDTQYF | TGTGCCAGCTCGCCCGACAGGGTTTGGGGAGATACGCAGTATTTT
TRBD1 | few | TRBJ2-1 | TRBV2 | CASSEGTGAYNEQFF | TGTGCCAGCAGTGAAGGGACAGGGGCTTACAATGAGCAGTTCTTC
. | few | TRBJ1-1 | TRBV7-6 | CASSRTGTPNTEAFF | TGTGCCAGCAGTAGAACCGGGACACCTAACACTGAAGCTTTCTTT
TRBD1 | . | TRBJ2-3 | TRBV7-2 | CASSWTGVTDTQYF | TGTGCCAGCAGTTGGACAGGGGTCACAGATACGCAGTATTTT
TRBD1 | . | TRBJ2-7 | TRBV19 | CASRATGGSSYEQYF | TGTGCCAGTAGAGCGACAGGGGGAAGCTCCTACGAGCAGTACTTC
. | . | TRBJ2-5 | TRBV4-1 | CASSQGVSGVGETQYF | TGCGCCAGCAGCCAAGGGGTCTCCGGGGTAGGAGAGACCCAGTACTTC
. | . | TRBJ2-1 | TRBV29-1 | CSVPGAFYNEQFF | TGCAGCGTCCCGGGGGCCTTCTACAATGAGCAGTTCTTC
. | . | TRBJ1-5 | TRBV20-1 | CSARAGGRPQHF | TGCAGTGCTAGGGCTGGAGGTCGGCCCCAGCATTTT
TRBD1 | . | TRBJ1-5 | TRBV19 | CASSVYQGASNQPQHF | TGTGCCAGTAGTGTATATCAGGGGGCGAGTAATCAGCCCCAGCATTTT
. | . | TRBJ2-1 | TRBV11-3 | CASSPRDHAYNEQFF | TGTGCCAGCAGCCCTAGGGACCATGCCTACAATGAGCAGTTCTTC
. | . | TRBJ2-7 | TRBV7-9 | CASSPNRRGLSYEQYF | TGTGCCAGCAGCCCTAACCGGCGGGGGCTCTCCTACGAGCAGTACTTC
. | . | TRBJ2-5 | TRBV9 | CASSVEPGGETQYF | TGTGCCAGCAGCGTAGAACCCGGTGGGGAGACCCAGTACTTC
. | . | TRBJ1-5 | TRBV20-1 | CSARDRGGTQPQHF | TGCAGTGCTAGAGATCGTGGGGGTACTCAGCCCCAGCATTTT
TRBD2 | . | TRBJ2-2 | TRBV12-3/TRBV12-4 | CASTRTKGGLAPGELFF | TGTGCCAGCACCCGAACAAAGGGCGGACTAGCCCCCGGGGAGCTGTTTTTT
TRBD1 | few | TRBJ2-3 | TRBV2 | CASRVGTAIPNTQYF | TGTGCCAGCAGGGTTGGGACAGCGATTCCGAATACGCAGTATTTT
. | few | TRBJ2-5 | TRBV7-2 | CASSRTTVTQETQYF | TGTGCCAGCAGCCGAACCACAGTAACCCAAGAGACCCAGTACTTC
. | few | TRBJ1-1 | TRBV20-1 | CSASPPGRWAEAFF | TGCAGTGCTAGCCCCCCGGGACGATGGGCTGAAGCTTTCTTT
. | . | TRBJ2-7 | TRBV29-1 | CSVLAAPTYEQYF | TGCAGCGTGTTGGCAGCTCCTACCTACGAGCAGTACTTC
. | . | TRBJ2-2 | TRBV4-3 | CASSGGHTTGELFF | TGCGCCAGCAGCGGTGGGCACACCACCGGGGAGCTGTTTTTT